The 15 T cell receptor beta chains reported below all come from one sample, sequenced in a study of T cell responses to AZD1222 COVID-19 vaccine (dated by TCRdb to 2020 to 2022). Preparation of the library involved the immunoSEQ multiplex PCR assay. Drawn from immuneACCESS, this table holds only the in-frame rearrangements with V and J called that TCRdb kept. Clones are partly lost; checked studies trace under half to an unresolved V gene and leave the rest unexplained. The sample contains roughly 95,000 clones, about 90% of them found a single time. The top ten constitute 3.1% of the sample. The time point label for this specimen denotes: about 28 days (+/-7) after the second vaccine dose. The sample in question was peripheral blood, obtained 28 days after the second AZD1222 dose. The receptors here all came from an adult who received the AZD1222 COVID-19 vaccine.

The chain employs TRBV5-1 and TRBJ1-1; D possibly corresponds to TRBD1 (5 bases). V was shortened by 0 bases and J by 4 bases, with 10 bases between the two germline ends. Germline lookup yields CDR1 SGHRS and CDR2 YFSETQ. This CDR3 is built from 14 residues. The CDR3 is CASSLDRSITEAFF. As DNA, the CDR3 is TGCGCCAGCAGCTTGGACAGGTCAATCACTGAAGCTTTCTTT.

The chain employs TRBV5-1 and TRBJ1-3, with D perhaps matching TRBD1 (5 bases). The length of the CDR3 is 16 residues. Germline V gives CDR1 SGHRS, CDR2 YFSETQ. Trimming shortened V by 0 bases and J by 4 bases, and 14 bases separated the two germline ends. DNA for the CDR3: TGCGCCAGCAGCTTGGGGTCGGGGGAAGCCGGAAACACCATATATTTT. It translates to CASSLGSGEAGNTIYF.

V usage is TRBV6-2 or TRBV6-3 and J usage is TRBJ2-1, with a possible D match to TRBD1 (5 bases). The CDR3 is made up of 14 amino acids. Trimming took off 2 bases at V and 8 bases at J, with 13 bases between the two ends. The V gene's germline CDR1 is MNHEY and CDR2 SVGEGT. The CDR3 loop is CASSYRGGGDEQFF. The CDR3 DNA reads TGTGCCAGCAGTTACAGGGGCGGTGGGGATGAGCAGTTCTTC.

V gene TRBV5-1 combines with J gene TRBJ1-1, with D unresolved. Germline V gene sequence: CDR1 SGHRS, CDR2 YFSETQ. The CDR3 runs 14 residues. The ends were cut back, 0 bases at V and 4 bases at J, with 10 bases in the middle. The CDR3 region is CASSLGGSGTEAFF. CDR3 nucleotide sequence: TGCGCCAGCAGCTTGGGAGGTAGTGGCACTGAAGCTTTCTTT.

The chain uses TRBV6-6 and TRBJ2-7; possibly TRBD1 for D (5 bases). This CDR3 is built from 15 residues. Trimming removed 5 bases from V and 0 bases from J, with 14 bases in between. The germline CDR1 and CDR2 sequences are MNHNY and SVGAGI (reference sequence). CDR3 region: CASSPTGFSSYEQYF. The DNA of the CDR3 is TGTGCCAGCAGTCCTACAGGTTTCAGCTCCTACGAGCAGTACTTC.

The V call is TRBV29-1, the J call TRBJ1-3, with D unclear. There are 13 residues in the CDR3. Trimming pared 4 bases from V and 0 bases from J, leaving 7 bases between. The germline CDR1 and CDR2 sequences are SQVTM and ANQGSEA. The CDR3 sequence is CSVGRSSGNTIYF. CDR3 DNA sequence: TGCAGCGTTGGCAGGAGCTCTGGAAACACCATATATTTT. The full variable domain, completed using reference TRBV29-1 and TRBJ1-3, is SAVISQKPSRDICQRGTSLTIQCQVDSQVTMMFWYRQQPGQSLTLIATANQGSEATYESGFVIDKFPISRPNLTFSTLTVSNMSPEDSSIYLCSVGRSSGNTIYFGEGSWLTVV.

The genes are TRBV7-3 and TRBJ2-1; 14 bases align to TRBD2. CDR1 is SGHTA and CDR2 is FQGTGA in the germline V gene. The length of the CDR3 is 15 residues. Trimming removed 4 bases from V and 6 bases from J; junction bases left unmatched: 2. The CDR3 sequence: CASSSTSGGVNEQFF. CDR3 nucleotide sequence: TGTGCCAGCAGCTCGACTAGCGGGGGGGTCAATGAGCAGTTCTTC.

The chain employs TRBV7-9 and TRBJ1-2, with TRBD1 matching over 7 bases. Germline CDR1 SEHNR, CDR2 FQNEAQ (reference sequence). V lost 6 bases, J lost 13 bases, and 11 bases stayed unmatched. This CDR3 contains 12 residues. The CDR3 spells CASSNRDSPSTF. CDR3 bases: TGTGCCAGCAGTAACCGGGACAGCCCGTCCACCTTC. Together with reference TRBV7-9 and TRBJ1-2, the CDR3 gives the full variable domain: DTGVSQNPRHKITKRGQNVTFRCDPISEHNRLYWYRQTLGQGPEFLTYFQNEAQLEKSRLLSDRFSAERPKGSFSTLEIQRTEQGDSAMYLCASSNRDSPSTFGSGTRLTVV.

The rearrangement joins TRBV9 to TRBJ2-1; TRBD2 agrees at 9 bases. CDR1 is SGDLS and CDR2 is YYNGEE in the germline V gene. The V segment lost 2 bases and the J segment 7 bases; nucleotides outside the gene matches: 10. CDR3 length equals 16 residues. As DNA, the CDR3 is TGTGCCAGCAGCGTGTTGGGACTAGCAAATGGGAATGAGCAGTTCTTC. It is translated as CASSVLGLANGNEQFF.

The CDR3 loop is CASSGRGPYNEQFF. The DNA for the CDR3 is TGTGCCAGCAGCGGCAGGGGGCCCTACAATGAGCAGTTCTTC. The chain carries TRBV11-3 and TRBJ2-1; 8 nucleotides agree with TRBD1. This CDR3 spans 14 amino acids. Germline V CDR1 and CDR2: SGHNT, YENEEA. The J segment lost 2 bases and the V segment lost 5 bases, leaving 2 bases of the junction unmatched.

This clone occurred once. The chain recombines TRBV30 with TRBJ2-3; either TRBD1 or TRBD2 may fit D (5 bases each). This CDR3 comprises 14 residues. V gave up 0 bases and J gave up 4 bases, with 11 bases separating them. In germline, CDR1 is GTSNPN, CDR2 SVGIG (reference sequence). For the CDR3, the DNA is TGTGCCTGGAGTGTACTAGGGGTGGCAGATACGCAGTATTTT. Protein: CAWSVLGVADTQYF.

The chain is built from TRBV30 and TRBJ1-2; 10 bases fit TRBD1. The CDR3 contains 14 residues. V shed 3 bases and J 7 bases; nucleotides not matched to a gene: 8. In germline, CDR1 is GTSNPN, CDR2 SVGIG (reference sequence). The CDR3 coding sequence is TGTGCCTGGAGCGCACAAGGACAGGGGGTTGGCTACACCTTC. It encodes CAWSAQGQGVGYTF. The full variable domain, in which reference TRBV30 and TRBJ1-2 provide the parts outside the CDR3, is SQTIHQWPATLVQPVGSPLSLECTVEGTSNPNLYWYRQAAGRGLQLLFYSVGIGQISSEVPQNLSASRPQDRQFILSSKKLLLSDSGFYLCAWSAQGQGVGYTFGSGTRLTVV.

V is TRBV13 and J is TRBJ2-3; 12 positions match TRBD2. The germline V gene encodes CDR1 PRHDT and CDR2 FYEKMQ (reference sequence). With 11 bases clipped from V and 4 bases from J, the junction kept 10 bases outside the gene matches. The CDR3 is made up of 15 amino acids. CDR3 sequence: CARTSSGGAADTQYF. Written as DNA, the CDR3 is TGTGCCCGAACCTCTAGCGGGGGGGCAGCAGATACGCAGTATTTT.

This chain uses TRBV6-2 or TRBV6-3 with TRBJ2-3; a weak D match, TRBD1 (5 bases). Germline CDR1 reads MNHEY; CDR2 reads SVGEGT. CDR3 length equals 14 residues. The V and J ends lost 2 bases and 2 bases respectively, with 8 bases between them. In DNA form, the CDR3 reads TGTGCCAGCAGTTACGGCGGACACACAGATACGCAGTATTTT. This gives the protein CASSYGGHTDTQYF.

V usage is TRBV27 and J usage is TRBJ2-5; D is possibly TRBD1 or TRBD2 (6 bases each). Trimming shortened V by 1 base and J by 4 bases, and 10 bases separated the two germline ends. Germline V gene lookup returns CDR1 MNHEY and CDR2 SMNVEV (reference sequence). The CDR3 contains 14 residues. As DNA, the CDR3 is TGTGCCAGCAGTTTATTCGGAGGGGGAGAGACCCAGTACTTC. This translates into CASSLFGGGETQYF.